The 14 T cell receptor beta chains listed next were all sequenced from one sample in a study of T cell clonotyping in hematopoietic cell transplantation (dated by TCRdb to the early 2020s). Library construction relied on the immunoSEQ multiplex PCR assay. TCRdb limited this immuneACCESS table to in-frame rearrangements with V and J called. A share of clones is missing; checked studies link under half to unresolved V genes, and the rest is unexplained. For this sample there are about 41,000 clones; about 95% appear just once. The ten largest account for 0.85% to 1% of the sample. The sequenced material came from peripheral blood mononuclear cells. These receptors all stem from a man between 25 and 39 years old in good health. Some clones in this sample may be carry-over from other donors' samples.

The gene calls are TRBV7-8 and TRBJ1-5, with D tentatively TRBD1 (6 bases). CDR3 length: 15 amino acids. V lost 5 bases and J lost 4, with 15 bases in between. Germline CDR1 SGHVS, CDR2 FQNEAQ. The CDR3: CASSPTGLGNQPQHF. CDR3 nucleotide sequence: TGTGCCAGCAGCCCTACAGGGCTAGGAAATCAGCCCCAGCATTTT.

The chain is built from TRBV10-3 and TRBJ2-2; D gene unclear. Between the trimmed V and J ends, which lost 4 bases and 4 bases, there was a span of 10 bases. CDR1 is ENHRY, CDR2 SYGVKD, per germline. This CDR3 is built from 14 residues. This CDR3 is CAISGVGSTGELFF. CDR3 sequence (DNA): TGTGCCATCAGTGGGGTAGGAAGCACCGGGGAGCTGTTTTTT.

CDR3 nucleotides: TGTGCCAGTAGTCAGAGGAATTCACCCCTCCACTTT. Amino acids: CASSQRNSPLHF. The chain joins TRBV19 to TRBJ1-6; no definite D call. The germline CDR1 and CDR2 sequences are LNHDA and SQIVND (reference sequence). V was cut by 5 bases and J by 7 bases, with 6 bases left in between. The length of the CDR3 is 12 residues.

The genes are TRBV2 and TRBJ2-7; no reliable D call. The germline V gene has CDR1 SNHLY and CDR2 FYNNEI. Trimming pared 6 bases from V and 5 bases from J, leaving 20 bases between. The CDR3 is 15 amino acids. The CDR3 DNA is TGTGCCAGCAGCCGGCTCTTTAGAACCGTCCACGAGCAGTACTTC. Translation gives CASSRLFRTVHEQYF.

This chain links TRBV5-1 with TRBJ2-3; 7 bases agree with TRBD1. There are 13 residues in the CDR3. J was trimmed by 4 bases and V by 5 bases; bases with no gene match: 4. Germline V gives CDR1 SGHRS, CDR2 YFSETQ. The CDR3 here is CASRTGLADTQYF. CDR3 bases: TGCGCCAGCAGGACAGGGTTAGCAGATACGCAGTATTTT.

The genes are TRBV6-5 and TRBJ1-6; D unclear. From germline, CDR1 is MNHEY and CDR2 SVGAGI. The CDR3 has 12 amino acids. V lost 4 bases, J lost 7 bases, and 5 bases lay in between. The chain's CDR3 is CASSFANSPLHF. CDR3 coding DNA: TGTGCCAGCAGTTTCGCCAATTCACCCCTCCACTTT.

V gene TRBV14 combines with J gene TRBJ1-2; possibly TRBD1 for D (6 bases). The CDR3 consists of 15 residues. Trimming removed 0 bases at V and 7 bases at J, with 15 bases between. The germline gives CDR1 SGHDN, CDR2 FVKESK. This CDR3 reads CASSQEETGTGGYTF. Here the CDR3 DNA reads TGTGCCAGCAGCCAAGAGGAAACAGGGACGGGTGGCTACACCTTC.

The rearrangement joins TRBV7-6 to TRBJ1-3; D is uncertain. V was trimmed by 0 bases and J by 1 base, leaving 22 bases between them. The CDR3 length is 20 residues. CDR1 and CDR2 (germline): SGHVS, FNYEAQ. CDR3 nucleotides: TGTGCCAGCAGCTTAGCCTCACAGTTACGACTAGACTTTTCTGGAAACACCATATATTTT. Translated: CASSLASQLRLDFSGNTIYF.

The CDR3 region has the DNA TGTGCCAGCAGCTTCGGGGAAAACTATGGCTACACCTTC. Translation gives CASSFGENYGYTF. The chain has TRBV7-3 and TRBJ1-2; no reliable D call. From germline, CDR1 is SGHTA and CDR2 FQGTGA. The CDR3 sequence is 13 residues long. Between the trimmed V and J ends, which lost 3 bases and 2 bases, there was a span of 7 bases.

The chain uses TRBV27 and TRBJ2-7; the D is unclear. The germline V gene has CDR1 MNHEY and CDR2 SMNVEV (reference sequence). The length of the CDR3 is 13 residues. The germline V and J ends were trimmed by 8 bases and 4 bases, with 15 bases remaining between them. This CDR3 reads CASAFLQAYEQYF. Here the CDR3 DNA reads TGTGCCAGCGCTTTTCTTCAGGCGTACGAGCAGTACTTC.

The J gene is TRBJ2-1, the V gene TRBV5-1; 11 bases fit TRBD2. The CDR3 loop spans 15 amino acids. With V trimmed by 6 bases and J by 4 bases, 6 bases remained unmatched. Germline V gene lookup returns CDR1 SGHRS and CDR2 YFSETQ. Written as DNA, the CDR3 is TGCGCCAGCACGGGGGGACTAGCGGCTTACAATGAGCAGTTCTTC. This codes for CASTGGLAAYNEQFF.

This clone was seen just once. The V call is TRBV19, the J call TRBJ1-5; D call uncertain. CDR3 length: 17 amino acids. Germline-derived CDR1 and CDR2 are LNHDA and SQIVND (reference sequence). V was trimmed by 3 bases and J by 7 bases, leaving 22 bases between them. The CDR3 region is CASSMGHGSSQVQPQHF. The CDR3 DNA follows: TGTGCCAGTAGTATGGGCCACGGGTCGTCCCAAGTCCAGCCCCAGCATTTT.

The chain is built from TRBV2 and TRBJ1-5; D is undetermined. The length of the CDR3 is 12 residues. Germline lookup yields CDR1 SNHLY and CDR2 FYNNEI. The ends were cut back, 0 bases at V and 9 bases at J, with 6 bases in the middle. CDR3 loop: CASSEAEMPQHF. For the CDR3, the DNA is TGTGCCAGCAGTGAAGCCGAGATGCCCCAGCATTTT.

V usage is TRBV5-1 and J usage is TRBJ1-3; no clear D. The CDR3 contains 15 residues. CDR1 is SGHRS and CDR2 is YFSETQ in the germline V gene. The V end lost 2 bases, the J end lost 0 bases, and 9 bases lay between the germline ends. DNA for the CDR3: TGCGCCAGCAGCTTTGACGGGGACTCTGGAAACACCATATATTTT. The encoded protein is CASSFDGDSGNTIYF.